There are a few counts of the clone carrying this TCR beta chain. This sample is drawn from a study of T-cell reconstitution after alpha-beta-depleted transplantation in children. V dropped 4 bases and J dropped 1; count of bases not matched to a gene: 7. The CDR3 consists of 16 residues. Germline V lookup: CDR1 MNHEY, CDR2 SMNVEV (reference sequence). It was with unique molecular identifiers that the TCRbeta library was prepared. Each CDR3 protein gets one entry after TCRdb re-called the PCR reads with MiXCR. The sample lists a few hundred thousand distinct CDR3 sequences, 9% to 12% seen once, with about 2.3% in the top ten.

The chain is built from TRBV27 and TRBJ1-5; 7 bases map to TRBD1. Sequences were derived from PBMCs from the stem cell graft donor, sampled from the stem cell graft. The TCR originated in a human donor who donated a stem cell graft to a child with acute lymphoblastic leukemia. The CDR3 reads CASSSVGQSSNQPQHF. The CDR3 DNA sequence: TGTGCCAGCAGTTCAGTGGGACAGAGCAGCAATCAGCCCCAGCATTTT.